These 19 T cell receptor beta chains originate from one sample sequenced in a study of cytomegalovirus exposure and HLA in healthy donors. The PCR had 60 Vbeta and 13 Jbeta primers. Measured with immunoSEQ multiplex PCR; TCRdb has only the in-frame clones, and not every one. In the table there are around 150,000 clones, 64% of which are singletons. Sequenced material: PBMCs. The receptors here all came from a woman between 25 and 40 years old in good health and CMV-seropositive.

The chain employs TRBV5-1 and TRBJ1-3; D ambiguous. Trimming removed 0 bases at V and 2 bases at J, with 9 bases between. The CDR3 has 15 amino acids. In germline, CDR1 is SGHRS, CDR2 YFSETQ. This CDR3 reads CASSLDRPTGNTIYF. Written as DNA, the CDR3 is TGCGCCAGCAGCTTGGACAGACCTACTGGAAACACCATATATTTT.

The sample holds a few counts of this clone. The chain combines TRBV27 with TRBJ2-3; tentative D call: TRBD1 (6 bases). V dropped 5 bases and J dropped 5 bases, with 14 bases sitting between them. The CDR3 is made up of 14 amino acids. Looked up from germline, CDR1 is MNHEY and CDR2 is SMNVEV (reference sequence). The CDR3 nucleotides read TGTGCCAGCAGTGTAATACAGGGTGGAGATACGCAGTATTTT. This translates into CASSVIQGGDTQYF.

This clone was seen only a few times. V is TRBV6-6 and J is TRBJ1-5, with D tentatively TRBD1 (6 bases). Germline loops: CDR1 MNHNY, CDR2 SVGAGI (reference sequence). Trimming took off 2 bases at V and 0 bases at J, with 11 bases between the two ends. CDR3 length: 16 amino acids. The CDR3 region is CASSYPGTSSNQPQHF. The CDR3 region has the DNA TGTGCCAGCAGTTACCCCGGGACATCTAGCAATCAGCCCCAGCATTTT.

CDR3 in DNA: TGTGCCAGCAGCTTACGCGCAGGAAACACTGAAGCTTTCTTT. This codes for CASSLRAGNTEAFF. The rearrangement joins TRBV7-9 to TRBJ1-1; D uncertain. Germline CDR1 and CDR2: SEHNR and FQNEAQ (reference sequence). V shed 2 bases and J shed 2 bases, with 9 bases lying between them. The CDR3 contains 14 residues.

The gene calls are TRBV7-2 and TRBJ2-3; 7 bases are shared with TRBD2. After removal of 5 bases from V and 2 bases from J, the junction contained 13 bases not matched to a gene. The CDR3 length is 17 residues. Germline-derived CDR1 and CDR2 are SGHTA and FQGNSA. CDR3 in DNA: TGTGCCAGCAGCAAAAGAGGCCTAGCGGATATCACAGATACGCAGTATTTT. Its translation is CASSKRGLADITDTQYF.

The CDR3 coding sequence is TGTGCCAGCAGCTTGGTGACACCACCGGGGGAGACCCAGTACTTC. Protein: CASSLVTPPGETQYF. The J gene is TRBJ2-5, the V gene TRBV7-2; possibly TRBD2 for D (5 bases). The CDR3 length is 15 residues. Deletions cut 3 bases from V and 5 bases from J, with 16 bases between. Germline V gene data show CDR1 as SGHTA and CDR2 as FQGNSA.

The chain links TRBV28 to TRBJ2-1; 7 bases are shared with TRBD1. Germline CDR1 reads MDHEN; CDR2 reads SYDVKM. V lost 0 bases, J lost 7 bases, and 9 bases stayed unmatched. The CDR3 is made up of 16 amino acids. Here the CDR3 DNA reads TGTGCCAGCAGTTTATGGTGGACAGGTGGCCCAAATGAGCAGTTCTTC. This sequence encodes CASSLWWTGGPNEQFF. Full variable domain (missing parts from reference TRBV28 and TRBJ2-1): DVKVTQSSRYLVKRTGEKVFLECVQDMDHENMFWYRQDPGLGLRLIYFSYDVKMKEKGDIPEGYSVSREKKERFSLILESASTNQTSMYLCASSLWWTGGPNEQFFGPGTRLTVL.

CDR3 region: CASRPGGGLNTEAFF. The CDR3, as DNA: TGTGCCAGCAGGCCCGGCGGGGGCTTGAACACTGAAGCTTTCTTT. The chain carries TRBV6-1 and TRBJ1-1; possibly TRBD1 for D (6 bases). The germline V gene has CDR1 MNHNS and CDR2 SASEGT. The CDR3 covers 15 residues. The V end was cut by 6 bases, the J end by 0 bases, with 14 bases between.

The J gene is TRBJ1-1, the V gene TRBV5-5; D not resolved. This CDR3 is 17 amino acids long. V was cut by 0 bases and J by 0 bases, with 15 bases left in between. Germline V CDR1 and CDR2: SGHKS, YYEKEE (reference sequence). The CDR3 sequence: CASSLESVQRMNTEAFF. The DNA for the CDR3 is TGTGCCAGCAGCTTGGAGTCAGTACAAAGAATGAACACTGAAGCTTTCTTT.

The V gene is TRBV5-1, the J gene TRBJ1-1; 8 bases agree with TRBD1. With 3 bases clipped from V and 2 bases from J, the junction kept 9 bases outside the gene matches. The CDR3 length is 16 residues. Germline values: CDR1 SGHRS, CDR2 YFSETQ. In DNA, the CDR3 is TGCGCCAGCAGCTGGGGCGGACAGGGACCCAACACTGAAGCTTTCTTT. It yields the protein CASSWGGQGPNTEAFF.

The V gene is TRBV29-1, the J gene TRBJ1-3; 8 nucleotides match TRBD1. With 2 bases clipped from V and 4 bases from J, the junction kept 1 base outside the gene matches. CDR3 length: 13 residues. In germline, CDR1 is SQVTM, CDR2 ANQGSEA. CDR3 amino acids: CSVERDRGNTIYF. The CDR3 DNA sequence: TGCAGCGTTGAAAGGGACAGGGGAAACACCATATATTTT.

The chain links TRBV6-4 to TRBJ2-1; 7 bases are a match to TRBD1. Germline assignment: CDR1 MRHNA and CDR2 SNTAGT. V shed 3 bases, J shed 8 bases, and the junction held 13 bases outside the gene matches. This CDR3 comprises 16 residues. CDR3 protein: CASSEVFRGLSYEQFF. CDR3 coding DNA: TGTGCCAGCAGTGAGGTCTTCAGGGGGTTATCGTATGAGCAGTTCTTC.

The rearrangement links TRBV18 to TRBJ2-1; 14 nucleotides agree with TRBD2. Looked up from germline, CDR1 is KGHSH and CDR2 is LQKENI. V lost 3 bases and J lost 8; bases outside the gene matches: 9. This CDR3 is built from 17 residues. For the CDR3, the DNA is TGTGCCAGCTCACCCACTAGACTAGCGGGAGGGAGAGATGAGCAGTTCTTC. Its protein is CASSPTRLAGGRDEQFF.

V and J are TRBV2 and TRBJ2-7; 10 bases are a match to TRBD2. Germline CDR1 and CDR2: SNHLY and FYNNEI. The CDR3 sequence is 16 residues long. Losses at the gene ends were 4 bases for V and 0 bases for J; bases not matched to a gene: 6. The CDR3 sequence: CASSVGTSVSSYEQYF. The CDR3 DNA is TGTGCCAGCAGTGTAGGGACTAGCGTTAGCTCCTACGAGCAGTACTTC.

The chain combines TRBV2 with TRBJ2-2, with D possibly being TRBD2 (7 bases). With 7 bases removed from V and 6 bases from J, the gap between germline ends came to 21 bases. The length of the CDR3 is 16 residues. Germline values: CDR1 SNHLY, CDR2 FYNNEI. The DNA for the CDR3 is TGTGCCAGCAAGGCCTGGGGGGGCCTTTCACCCGGGGAGCTGTTTTTT. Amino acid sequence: CASKAWGGLSPGELFF.

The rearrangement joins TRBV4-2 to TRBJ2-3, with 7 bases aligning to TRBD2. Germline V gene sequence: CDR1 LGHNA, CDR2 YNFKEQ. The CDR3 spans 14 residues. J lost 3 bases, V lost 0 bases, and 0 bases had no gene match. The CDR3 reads CASSQDGGTDTQYF. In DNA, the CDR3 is TGTGCCAGCAGCCAAGACGGGGGGACAGATACGCAGTATTTT.

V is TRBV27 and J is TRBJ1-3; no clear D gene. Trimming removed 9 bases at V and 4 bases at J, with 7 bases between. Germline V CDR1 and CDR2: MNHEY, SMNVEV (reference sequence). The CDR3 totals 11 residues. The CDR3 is CARTRGNTIYF. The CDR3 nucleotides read TGTGCCAGAACTCGAGGAAACACCATATATTTT.

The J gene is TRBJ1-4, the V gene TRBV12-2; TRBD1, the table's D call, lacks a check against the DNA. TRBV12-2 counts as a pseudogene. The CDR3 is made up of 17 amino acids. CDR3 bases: TGTGCAAGTCGCCCTACACCCCGGGACAGCCCGAATGAAAAACTGTTTTTT. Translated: CASRPTPRDSPNEKLFF.

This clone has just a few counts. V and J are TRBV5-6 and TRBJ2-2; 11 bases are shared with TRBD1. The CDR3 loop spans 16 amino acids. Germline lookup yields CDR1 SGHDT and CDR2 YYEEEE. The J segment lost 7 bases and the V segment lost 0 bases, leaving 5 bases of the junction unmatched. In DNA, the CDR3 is TGTGCCAGCAGCTTGGTGGGACAGGGGGGCGACGGGGAGCTGTTTTTT. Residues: CASSLVGQGGDGELFF.